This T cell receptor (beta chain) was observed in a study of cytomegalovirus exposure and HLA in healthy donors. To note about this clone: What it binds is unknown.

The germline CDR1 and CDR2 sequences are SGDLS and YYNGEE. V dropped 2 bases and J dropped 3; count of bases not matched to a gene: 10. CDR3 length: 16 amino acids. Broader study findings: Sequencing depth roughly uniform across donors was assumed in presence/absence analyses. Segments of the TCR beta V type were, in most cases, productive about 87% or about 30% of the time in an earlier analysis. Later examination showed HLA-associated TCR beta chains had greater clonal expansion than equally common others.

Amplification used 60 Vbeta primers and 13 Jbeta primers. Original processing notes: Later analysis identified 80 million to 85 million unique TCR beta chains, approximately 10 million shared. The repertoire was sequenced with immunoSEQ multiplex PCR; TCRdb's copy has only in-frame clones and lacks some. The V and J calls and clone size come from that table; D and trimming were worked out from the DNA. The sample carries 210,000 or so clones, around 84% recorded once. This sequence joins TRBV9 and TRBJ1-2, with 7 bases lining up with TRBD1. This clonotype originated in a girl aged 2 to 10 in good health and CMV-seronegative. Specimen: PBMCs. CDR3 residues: CASSVSWDSPYYGYTF. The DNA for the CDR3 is TGTGCCAGCAGCGTTTCTTGGGACAGCCCCTACTATGGCTACACCTTC.